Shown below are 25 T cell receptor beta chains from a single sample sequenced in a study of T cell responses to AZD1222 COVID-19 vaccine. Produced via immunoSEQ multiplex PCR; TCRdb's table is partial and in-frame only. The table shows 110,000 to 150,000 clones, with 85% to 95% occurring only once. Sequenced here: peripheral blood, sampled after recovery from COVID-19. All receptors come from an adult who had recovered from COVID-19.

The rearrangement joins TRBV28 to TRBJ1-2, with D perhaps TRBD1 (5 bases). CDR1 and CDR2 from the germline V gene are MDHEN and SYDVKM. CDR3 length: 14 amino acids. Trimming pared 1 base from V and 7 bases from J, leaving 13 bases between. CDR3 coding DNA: TGTGCCAGCAGTTTATATTATACTGGGGGTGGCTACACCTTC. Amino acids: CASSLYYTGGGYTF.

CDR3 sequence (DNA): TGTGCCAGCAGCTTAGAACAAAACACCGGGGAGCTGTTTTTT. Its translation is CASSLEQNTGELFF. The V and J genes are TRBV11-3 and TRBJ2-2, with no clear D. CDR1 and CDR2 from the germline V gene are SGHNT and YENEEA. The germline V and J ends were trimmed by 0 bases and 2 bases, with 4 bases remaining between them. This CDR3 is 14 amino acids long.

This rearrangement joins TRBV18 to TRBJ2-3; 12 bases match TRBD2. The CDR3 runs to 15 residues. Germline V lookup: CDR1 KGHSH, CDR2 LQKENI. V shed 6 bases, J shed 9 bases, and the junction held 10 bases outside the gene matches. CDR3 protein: CASSSTSGSVGTQYF. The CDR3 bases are TGTGCCAGCTCCTCGACTAGCGGGAGTGTAGGGACGCAGTATTTT. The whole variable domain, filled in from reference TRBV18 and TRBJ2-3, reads NAGVMQNPRHLVRRRGQEARLRCSPMKGHSHVYWYRQLPEEGLKFMVYLQKENIIDESGMPKERFSAEFPKEGPSILRIQQVVRGDSAAYFCASSSTSGSVGTQYFGPGTRLTVL.

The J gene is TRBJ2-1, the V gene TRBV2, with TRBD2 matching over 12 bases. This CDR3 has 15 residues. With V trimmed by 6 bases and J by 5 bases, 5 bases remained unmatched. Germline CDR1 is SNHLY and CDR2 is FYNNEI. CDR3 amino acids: CASRLTSGGNNEQFF. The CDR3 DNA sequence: TGTGCCAGCAGGTTGACTAGCGGGGGTAACAATGAGCAGTTCTTC.

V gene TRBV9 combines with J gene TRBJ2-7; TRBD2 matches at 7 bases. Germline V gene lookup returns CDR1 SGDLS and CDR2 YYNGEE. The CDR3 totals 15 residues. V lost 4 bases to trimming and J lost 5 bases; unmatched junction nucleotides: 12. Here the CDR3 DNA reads TGTGCCAGCAGCCCGGGCGGGAGTAATATTGACGAGCAGTACTTC. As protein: CASSPGGSNIDEQYF.

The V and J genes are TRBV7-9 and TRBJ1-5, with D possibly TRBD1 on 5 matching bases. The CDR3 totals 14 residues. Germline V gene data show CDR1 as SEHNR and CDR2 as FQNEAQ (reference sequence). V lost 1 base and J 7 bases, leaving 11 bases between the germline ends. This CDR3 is CASSLGQGGQPQHF. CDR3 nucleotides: TGTGCCAGCAGCTTAGGTCAGGGCGGGCAGCCCCAGCATTTT.

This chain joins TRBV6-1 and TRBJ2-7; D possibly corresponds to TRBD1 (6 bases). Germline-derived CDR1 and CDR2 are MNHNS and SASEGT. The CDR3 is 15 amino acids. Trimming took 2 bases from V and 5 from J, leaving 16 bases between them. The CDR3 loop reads CASSELWGQADEQYF. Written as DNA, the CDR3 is TGTGCCAGCAGTGAACTGTGGGGGCAGGCGGACGAGCAGTACTTC.

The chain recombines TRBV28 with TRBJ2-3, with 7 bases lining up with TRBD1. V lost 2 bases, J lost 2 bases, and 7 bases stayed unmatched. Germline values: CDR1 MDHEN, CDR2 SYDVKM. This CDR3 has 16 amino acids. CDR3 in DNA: TGTGCCAGCAGTTTAGGACCGACAGGGTTCACAGATACGCAGTATTTT. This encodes CASSLGPTGFTDTQYF.

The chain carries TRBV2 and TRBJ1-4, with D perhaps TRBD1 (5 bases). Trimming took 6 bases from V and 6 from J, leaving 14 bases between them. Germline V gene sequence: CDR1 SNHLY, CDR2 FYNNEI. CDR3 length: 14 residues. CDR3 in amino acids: CASSPVVGDEKLFF. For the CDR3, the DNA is TGTGCCAGCAGCCCGGTTGTAGGGGATGAAAAACTGTTTTTT.

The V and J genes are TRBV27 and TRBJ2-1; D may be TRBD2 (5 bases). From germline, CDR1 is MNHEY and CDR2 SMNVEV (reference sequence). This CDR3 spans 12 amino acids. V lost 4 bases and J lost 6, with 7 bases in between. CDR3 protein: CASSYGVNEQFF. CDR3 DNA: TGTGCCAGCAGTTACGGGGTCAATGAGCAGTTCTTC.

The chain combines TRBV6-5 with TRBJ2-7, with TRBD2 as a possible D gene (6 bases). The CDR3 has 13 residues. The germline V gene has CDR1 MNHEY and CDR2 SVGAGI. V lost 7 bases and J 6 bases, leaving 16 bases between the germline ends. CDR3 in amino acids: CASMLRERSEQYF. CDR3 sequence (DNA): TGTGCCAGCATGTTACGGGAGCGGAGCGAGCAGTACTTC.

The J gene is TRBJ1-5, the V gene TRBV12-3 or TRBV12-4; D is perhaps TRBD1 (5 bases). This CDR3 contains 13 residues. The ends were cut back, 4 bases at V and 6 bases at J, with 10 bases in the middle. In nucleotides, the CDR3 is TGTGCCAGCAGTTCTGACAGCGGTCAGCCCCAGCATTTT. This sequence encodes CASSSDSGQPQHF.

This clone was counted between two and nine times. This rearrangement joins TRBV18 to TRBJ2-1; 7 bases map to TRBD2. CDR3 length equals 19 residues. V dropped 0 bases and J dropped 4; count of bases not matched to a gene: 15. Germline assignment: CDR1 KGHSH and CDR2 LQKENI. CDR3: CASSPPVGASGGVYNEQFF. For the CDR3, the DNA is TGTGCCAGCTCACCACCAGTTGGGGCTAGCGGTGGAGTATACAATGAGCAGTTCTTC.

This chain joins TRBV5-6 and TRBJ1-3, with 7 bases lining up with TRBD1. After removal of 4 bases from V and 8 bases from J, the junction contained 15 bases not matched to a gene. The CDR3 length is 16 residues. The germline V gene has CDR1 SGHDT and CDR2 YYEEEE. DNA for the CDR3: TGTGCCAGCAGCGGAGCTACAGGGCTCAGGGGGGACACCATATATTTT. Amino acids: CASSGATGLRGDTIYF. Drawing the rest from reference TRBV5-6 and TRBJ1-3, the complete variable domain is DAGVTQSPTHLIKTRGQQVTLRCSPKSGHDTVSWYQQALGQGPQFIFQYYEEEERQRGNFPDRFSGHQFPNYSSELNVNALLLGDSALYLCASSGATGLRGDTIYFGEGSWLTVV.

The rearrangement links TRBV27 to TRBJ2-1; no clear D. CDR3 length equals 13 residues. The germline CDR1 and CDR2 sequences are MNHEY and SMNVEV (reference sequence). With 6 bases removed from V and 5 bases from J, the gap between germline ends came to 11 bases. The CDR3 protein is CASRKTTHNEQFF. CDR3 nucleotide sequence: TGTGCCAGCAGAAAGACAACCCACAATGAGCAGTTCTTC.

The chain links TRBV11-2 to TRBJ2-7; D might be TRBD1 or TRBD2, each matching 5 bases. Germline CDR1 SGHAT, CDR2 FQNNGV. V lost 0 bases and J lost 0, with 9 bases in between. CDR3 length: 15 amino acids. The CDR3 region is CASSLEGVSSYEQYF. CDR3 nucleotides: TGTGCCAGCAGCTTAGAGGGGGTAAGCTCCTACGAGCAGTACTTC.

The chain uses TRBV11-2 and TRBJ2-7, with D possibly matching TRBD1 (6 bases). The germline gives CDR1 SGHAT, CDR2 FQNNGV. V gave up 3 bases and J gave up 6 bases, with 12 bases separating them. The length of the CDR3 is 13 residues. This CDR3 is CASSFLRTAEQYF. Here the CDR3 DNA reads TGTGCCAGCAGCTTCCTGCGGACAGCCGAGCAGTACTTC. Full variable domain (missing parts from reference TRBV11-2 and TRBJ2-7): EAGVAQSPRYKIIEKRQSVAFWCNPISGHATLYWYQQILGQGPKLLIQFQNNGVVDDSQLPKDRFSAERLKGVDSTLKIQPAKLEDSAVYLCASSFLRTAEQYFGPGTRLTVT.

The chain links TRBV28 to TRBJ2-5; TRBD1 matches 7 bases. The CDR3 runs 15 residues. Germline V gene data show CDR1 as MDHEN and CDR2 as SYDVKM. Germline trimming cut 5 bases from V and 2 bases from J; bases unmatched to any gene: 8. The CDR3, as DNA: TGTGCCAGCAGTCCCCCGACAGGGTATCAAGAGACCCAGTACTTC. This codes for CASSPPTGYQETQYF.

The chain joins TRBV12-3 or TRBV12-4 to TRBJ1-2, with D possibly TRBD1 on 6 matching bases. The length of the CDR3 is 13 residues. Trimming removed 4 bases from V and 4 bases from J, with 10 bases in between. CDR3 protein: CASSYQGSYGYTF. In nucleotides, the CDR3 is TGTGCCAGCAGTTATCAGGGGAGCTATGGCTACACCTTC.

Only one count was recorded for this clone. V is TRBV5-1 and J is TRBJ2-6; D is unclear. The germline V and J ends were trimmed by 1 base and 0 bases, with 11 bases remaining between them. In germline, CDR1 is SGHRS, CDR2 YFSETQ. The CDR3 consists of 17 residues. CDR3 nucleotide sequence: TGCGCCAGCAGCTTGAGACTGGAAGCCTCTGGGGCCAACGTCCTGACTTTC. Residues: CASSLRLEASGANVLTF. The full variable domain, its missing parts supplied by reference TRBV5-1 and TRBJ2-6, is KAGVTQTPRYLIKTRGQQVTLSCSPISGHRSVSWYQQTPGQGLQFLFEYFSETQRNKGNFPGRFSGRQFSNSRSEMNVSTLELGDSALYLCASSLRLEASGANVLTFGAGSRLTVL.

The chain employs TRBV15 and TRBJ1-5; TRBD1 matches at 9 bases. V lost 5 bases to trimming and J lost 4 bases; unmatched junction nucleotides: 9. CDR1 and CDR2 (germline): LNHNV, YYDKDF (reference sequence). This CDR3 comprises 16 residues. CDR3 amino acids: CATSRAGTGKNQPQHF. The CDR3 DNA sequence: TGTGCCACCAGCCGGGCCGGGACAGGGAAAAATCAGCCCCAGCATTTT.

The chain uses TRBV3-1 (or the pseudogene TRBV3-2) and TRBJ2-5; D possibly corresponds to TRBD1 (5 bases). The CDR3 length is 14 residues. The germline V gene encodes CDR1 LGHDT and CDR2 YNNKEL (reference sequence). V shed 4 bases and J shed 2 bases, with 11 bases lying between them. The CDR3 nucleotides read TGTGCCAGCAGCCCCAGGGCGGAGCAAGAGACCCAGTACTTC. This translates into CASSPRAEQETQYF.

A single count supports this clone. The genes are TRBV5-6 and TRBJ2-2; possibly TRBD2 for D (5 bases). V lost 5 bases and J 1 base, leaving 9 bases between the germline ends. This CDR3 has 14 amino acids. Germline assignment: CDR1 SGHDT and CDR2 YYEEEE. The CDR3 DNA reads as TGTGCCAGCAGGTCCGGGAAGAACACCGGGGAGCTGTTTTTT. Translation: CASRSGKNTGELFF.

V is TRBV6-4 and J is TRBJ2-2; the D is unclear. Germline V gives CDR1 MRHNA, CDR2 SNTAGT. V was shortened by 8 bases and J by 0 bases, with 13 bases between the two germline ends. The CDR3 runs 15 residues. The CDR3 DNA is TGTGCCAGCGCGCCCGATGGCGCGAACACCGGGGAGCTGTTTTTT. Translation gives CASAPDGANTGELFF.

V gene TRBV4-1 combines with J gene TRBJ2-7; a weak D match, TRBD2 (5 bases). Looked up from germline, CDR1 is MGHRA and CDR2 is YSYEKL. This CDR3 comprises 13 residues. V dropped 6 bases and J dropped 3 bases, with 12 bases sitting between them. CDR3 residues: CASSTTTNYEQYF. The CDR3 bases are TGCGCCAGCAGTACGACTACCAACTACGAGCAGTACTTC.